This T cell receptor (beta chain) was recorded in a study of shared clonotypes between healthy human individuals (TCRdb year 2020). A note on the overall study: The cohort comprised a couple of women and a few men aged 18 to 49 years. For each donor, CD4 naive and CD4 memory were each given three plates, CD8 naive was given two plates, and CD8 memory was given one plate. To estimate repertoire size and how much clonotype sharing occurs between individuals, the study deeply sequenced the blood TCR repertoires of several healthy adults. To increase sequencing depth and limit assay-specific biases, different laboratories used diverse techniques to prepare libraries and sequence TCR repertoires. Per donor, leukapheresis produced somewhere between about 0.8 and 9.5 billion PBMCs. The paper's findings and limits, for the study overall: Incomplete sequencing was indicated by rarefaction of sorted-subset datasets, despite the large sequencing depth. Compared with non-shared clonotypes, the clonotypes found in all four sorted-subset donors had higher generation probabilities. When a handful of donors were compared, the shared fraction of clonotypes was about 5% for naive CD4, approximately 3.3% for naive CD8, roughly 2.5% for memory CD4, and 0.35% to 0.4% for memory CD8. Naive subsets generally had larger estimated clonotype richness than memory subsets. Pairwise subsampling indicated that sequencing depth was expected to affect the degree of clonotype sharing among donors. The genetic and exposure-history diversity represented was limited by the small number of donors. Sampling was limited to blood, and TCR repertoires in tissue likely differ from TCR repertoires in blood.

Healthy HIV-negative adults with no recently reported acute infections or vaccinations were included as donors. Every donor was a Caucasian adult residing in Nashville, Tennessee, USA. Magnetic negative selection was used to enrich CD4+ T cells, after which naive cells were positively selected on CD45RA and the negative fraction became the memory subset. Blood was obtained by leukapheresis, after which PBMCs were separated by Ficoll-Histopaque density gradient centrifugation and cryopreserved in liquid nitrogen vapor phase. Purity and quantity of every magnetically sorted T cell population were checked by analytical flow cytometry. Genomic DNA was isolated from each sorted fraction and quantified by UV absorbance on a Nanodrop 2000c. Comments on this clone: There is no known antigen for this receptor. The record has no base qualities; no much larger clone is one base away.

Using the deep immunoSEQ assay, multiplex PCR amplified TCR CDR3 regions from genomic DNA. Genomic DNA extracted from each cell subset was distributed evenly over all wells of several immunoSEQ 96-well plates, and each plate served as one replicate. Each replicate PCR for sorted subsets received approximately 200 ng genomic DNA, equal to roughly 29,000 T cell genomes. The purified libraries were quantified using a Qubit 3.0 fluorometer, sized with a Bioanalyzer 2100, and then quantified again using the KAPA Library Quantification kit. A separate single-read 150-cycle Illumina NextSeq 550 flow cell was used to sequence each immunoSEQ 96-well plate. In the original analysis: Because the immunoSEQ output held only junctional sequences and lacked quality scores, the filtering could not match the filtering applied to full-length reads. Sequences were annotated with PyIR, a Python wrapper for IgBLAST v1.9, and V/J genes and CDR3 were assigned using IMGT germline references. Any read was removed if the V/J assignment was weak (E-value above 1e-6), the CDR3 was missing, or the read contained stop codons, out-of-frame junctions, or ambiguous translated residues. V3J clonotypes were defined as sequences sharing the same inferred V gene, J gene, and CDR3 amino acid sequence. The percentage overlap between two repertoires was calculated by dividing the number of shared unique clonotypes by the size of the smaller repertoire. Richness of each repertoire was evaluated using RTK rarefaction, the Chao1 estimator, and Recon v2.1 estimates of unobserved clonotypes. Generation probabilities for all TCRbeta clonotypes obtained by the gDNA method from a handful of donors were computed using OLGA. The table comes from immuneACCESS by way of TCRdb, which keeps in-frame sequences with V and J called. Part of the clones is missing from these tables; in studies checked, under half for an unresolved V gene and the rest for unknown reasons. That table is the source of V, J and clone size, and D and trimming were worked out from the DNA. Recorded for this sample are under 850,000 clones; over 55% of them occurred a single time. More than 1.5% of the sample is taken by the ten largest.

The germline V gene gives CDR1 as MDHEN and CDR2 as SYDVKM. V is clipped by 5 bases and J by 6 bases, and the sequence between their germline boundaries is 19 bases long. From its cysteine to its phenylalanine, the CDR3 spans 15 amino acids. CDR3 DNA is the only sequence kept; it has 45 bases, read in frame from the first base. The sequenced sample consisted of memory CD4+ T cells sorted from blood. Interpreted using the paper, the cell subset or site label stands for: CD45RA-negative fraction. The sequence derives from a woman younger than 45 in good health. Recombination connected TRBV28 to TRBJ2-5, with the D gene tentatively TRBD1 or TRBD2, based on 5 matching bases in each. The bases are TGTGCCAGCAGTCCCCCCTCCGAATGGGGACAGACCCAGTACTTC. Translated, this gives CASSPPSEWGQTQYF.